A selection of T cell receptor beta chains follows, all from one sample in a study of T cells after yellow fever vaccination. TCRdb reanalysed the 5' RACE reads using MiXCR and keeps one entry per CDR3 protein. The data contain a few hundred thousand distinct CDR3 sequences, about 8.3% of them singletons. This specimen consisted of PBMCs, obtained roughly 45 days after the first yellow fever vaccination. The receptors stem from a man aged 18 to 29 who received the YFV17D yellow fever vaccine. The CDR3 runs from the conserved cysteine through the conserved F or W.

TRBJ1-1	TRBV7-2	CASSAGVNTEAFF
TRBJ1-5	TRBV10-3	CAITSDRNQPQHF
TRBJ1-5	TRBV6-2/TRBV6-3	CASRTPRKLTGEPQHF
TRBJ1-6	TRBV4-3	CASSPTGADSPLHF
TRBJ1-1	TRBV4-3	CASSQDGGWTEAFF
TRBJ2-1	TRBV29-1	CSGGPRGDNEQFF
TRBJ2-7	TRBV20-1	CSASIPEAPYEQYF
TRBJ2-5	TRBV20-1	CSARVGGLQETQYF
TRBJ2-1	TRBV6-5	CASSSTSASYNEQFF
TRBJ1-2	TRBV4-3	CASSQDLAGAQGRVGYTF
TRBJ1-1	TRBV5-1	CASSSTGGGSEAFF
TRBJ2-3	TRBV7-9	CASSSRAGQGSTDTQYF
TRBJ1-1	TRBV19	CASRTRVNTEAFF
TRBJ1-1	TRBV27	CASGSGGGTEAFF
TRBJ1-2	TRBV5-1	CASSPEGRGGYTF
TRBJ1-6	TRBV7-6	CASSSGGTGGNSPLHF
TRBJ2-1	TRBV29-1	CSVEGGRGDSNEQFF
TRBJ2-1	TRBV4-2	CASSQEFLGLQFF
TRBJ2-1	TRBV9	CASSVDLSSYNEQFF
TRBJ1-5	TRBV5-1	CASRRDTQGNQPQHF
TRBJ2-3	TRBV7-3	CASSRQGGITDTQYF
TRBJ1-2	TRBV25-1	CASSENSPIPPRGLSGYTF
TRBJ1-5	TRBV20-1	CSAMTGGSLDQPQHF
TRBJ2-5	TRBV7-8	CASSFGPQETQYF
TRBJ1-1	TRBV6-5	CASSYEGTSEAFF
TRBJ1-2	TRBV24-1	CATSDEGPTNGYTF
TRBJ2-1	TRBV6-5	CASSYPSGSEQFF
TRBJ2-7	TRBV10-3	CAISAYGGTYEQYF
TRBJ1-3	TRBV25-1	CASRPGGSGNTIYF
TRBJ1-2	TRBV19	CASRRSPMAGYTF
TRBJ2-1	TRBV20-1	CSARVAGGPDEQFF
TRBJ2-2	TRBV6-1	CASSPPGAGELFF
TRBJ2-3	TRBV24-1	CATSDLTGPVTQYF
TRBJ2-2	TRBV5-1	CASSLALRGHMGGELFF
TRBJ2-2	TRBV7-2	CASRSNLANTGELFF
TRBJ2-3	TRBV24-1	CATSDPGQGTDTQYF
TRBJ2-1	TRBV29-1	CSVRGQVSYNEQFF
TRBJ2-3	TRBV4-3	CASSQDVHARYTQYF
TRBJ2-5	TRBV10-3	CAIKGDNQETQYF
TRBJ1-6	TRBV5-1	CASSLVSGTGNSPLHF
TRBJ1-5	TRBV16	CASSQYRPSNQPQHF
TRBJ2-7	TRBV12-3/TRBV12-4	CASSPGGTGGYEQYF
TRBJ2-1	TRBV6-2/TRBV6-3	CASSRTREFFNEQFF
TRBJ2-1	TRBV5-1	CASSLGPVLYNEQFF